This T cell receptor beta chain comes out of a study of Graves' ophthalmopathy and Graves' hyperthyroidism. Study results and limitations: Blood samples also showed most expanded thyroid clonotypes exceeding 0.001 frequency. As the model predicted ophthalmopathy progression, it achieved a sensitivity of 70.59% and a specificity of roughly 72%.

Other autoimmune diseases, uncontrolled infections, pregnancy or lactation ruled patients out of participation. Diagnoses were established from clinical symptoms, serum thyroxine, TRAb, thyroid ultrasound and orbital computed tomography. Amplification of TCR beta CDR3 regions used RNA transcripts. The library came from an HTBI-primed first-round RT-PCR and a second-round multiplex PCR. TCRdb reanalysed the multiplex PCR reads using MiXCR and keeps one entry per CDR3 protein. Of around 1.1 million distinct CDR3 sequences in the sample, roughly two fifths were seen once. V lost 1 base, J lost 9 bases, and 8 bases stayed unmatched. Germline V gene data show CDR1 as SGHTA and CDR2 as FQGNSA. CDR3 length equals 14 residues. Remarks on this clonotype: Its antigen is not identified. With a much larger clone just one base away, this may be a read error.

This receptor was identified in an adult man with Graves' hyperthyroidism. J is TRBJ1-2 and V is TRBV7-2; the match to TRBD1 covers 7 bases. The sequenced sample consisted of peripheral blood or thyroid tissue (not recorded which). The CDR3 spells CASSLDRTGRSYTF. The CDR3 nucleotides read TGTGCCAGCAGCTTAGATCGGACAGGACGTAGCTACACCTTC.